The 20 T cell receptor beta chains presented below share a single source sample, sequenced in a study of blood T cell repertoires in COVID-19. The repertoire was sequenced with immunoSEQ multiplex PCR; TCRdb's copy has only in-frame clones and lacks some. This sample has about 220,000 clones, with roughly 84% found just once. Material: peripheral blood. The receptor set was obtained from a man younger than 40 with active or convalescent COVID-19.

The chain uses TRBV6-1 and TRBJ2-3; 7 nucleotides align to TRBD1. The CDR3 extends over 15 amino acids. The trim removed 5 bases at V and 2 bases at J, leaving 7 bases unmatched. The germline V gene encodes CDR1 MNHNS and CDR2 SASEGT. CDR3 region: CASSSPGQPTDTQYF. In nucleotides, the CDR3 is TGTGCCAGCAGTTCCCCGGGACAGCCCACAGATACGCAGTATTTT.

The V and J genes are TRBV27 and TRBJ2-7; possible D gene TRBD2, 6 bases. V was trimmed by 0 bases and J by 7 bases, leaving 13 bases between them. This CDR3 has 14 residues. Germline CDR1 reads MNHEY; CDR2 reads SMNVEV (reference sequence). The CDR3 reads CASSLSGGRGEQYF. CDR3 sequence (DNA): TGTGCCAGCAGTTTATCGGGGGGACGGGGGGAGCAGTACTTC.

The J gene is TRBJ2-3, the V gene TRBV3-1 (or the pseudogene TRBV3-2), with TRBD2 as a possible D gene (5 bases). Trimming took 1 base from V and 6 from J, leaving 5 bases between them. The CDR3 sequence is 12 residues long. Germline loops: CDR1 LGHDT, CDR2 YNNKEL (reference sequence). CDR3 residues: CASSQGGDTQYF. The CDR3, as DNA: TGTGCCAGCAGCCAAGGAGGGGATACGCAGTATTTT.

The rearrangement links TRBV19 to TRBJ2-6; D not certain. This CDR3 is 13 amino acids long. The germline V gene encodes CDR1 LNHDA and CDR2 SQIVND (reference sequence). V was shortened by 5 bases and J by 0 bases, with 2 bases between the two germline ends. In DNA form, the CDR3 reads TGTGCCAGTAGTCACTCTGGGGCCAACGTCCTGACTTTC. Its protein is CASSHSGANVLTF.

V usage is TRBV30 and J usage is TRBJ2-7; TRBD2 matches 10 bases. Germline V lookup: CDR1 GTSNPN, CDR2 SVGIG (reference sequence). This CDR3 contains 15 residues. V was pared by 0 bases and J by 2 bases, with 4 bases of the junction left unmatched. CDR3 in amino acids: CAWSVGTSGTYEQYF. The CDR3 coding sequence is TGTGCCTGGAGTGTGGGTACTAGCGGGACCTACGAGCAGTACTTC. The complete variable domain, with remaining parts taken from reference TRBV30 and TRBJ2-7, reads SQTIHQWPATLVQPVGSPLSLECTVEGTSNPNLYWYRQAAGRGLQLLFYSVGIGQISSEVPQNLSASRPQDRQFILSSKKLLLSDSGFYLCAWSVGTSGTYEQYFGPGTRLTVT.

The rearrangement joins TRBV28 to TRBJ1-1; a possible D gene is TRBD1 (6 bases). Between the trimmed V and J ends, which lost 6 bases and 11 bases, there was a span of 22 bases. This CDR3 contains 14 residues. Germline CDR1 MDHEN, CDR2 SYDVKM. CDR3 sequence (DNA): TGTGCCAGCAGCAAAACCGACAGGCAAGCGTGGGCTTTCTTT. Translation: CASSKTDRQAWAFF.

This chain joins TRBV6-1 and TRBJ2-3, with a tentative D call TRBD2 (7 bases). Trimming took off 3 bases at V and 4 bases at J, with 11 bases between the two ends. The CDR3 is 14 amino acids. Germline CDR1 and CDR2: MNHNS and SASEGT. In DNA form, the CDR3 reads TGTGCCAGCAGTGACAGGGAGGGGGCAGATACGCAGTATTTT. This encodes CASSDREGADTQYF.

The chain carries TRBV15 and TRBJ1-2; 7 bases line up with TRBD1. This CDR3 is 15 amino acids long. Per germline, CDR1 LNHNV and CDR2 YYDKDF (reference sequence). V shed 0 bases, J shed 6 bases, and the junction held 7 bases outside the gene matches. The CDR3 region is CATSRDLTGLHGYTF. The CDR3 coding sequence is TGTGCCACCAGCAGAGATCTGACAGGGCTACATGGCTACACCTTC.

The V and J genes are TRBV18 and TRBJ1-5, with a possible D match to TRBD1 (6 bases). The CDR3 runs 14 residues. Germline CDR1 and CDR2: KGHSH and LQKENI. The ends were cut back, 3 bases at V and 4 bases at J, with 10 bases in the middle. In DNA, the CDR3 is TGTGCCAGCTCACCCTCAGGGGATAATCAGCCCCAGCATTTT. Protein sequence: CASSPSGDNQPQHF.

The genes are TRBV7-2 and TRBJ2-1, with TRBD2 as a possible D gene (5 bases). This CDR3 has 14 residues. Germline-derived CDR1 and CDR2 are SGHTA and FQGNSA. Deletions cut 1 base from V and 10 bases from J, with 14 bases between. The CDR3 loop reads CASSLGTSPGEQFF. DNA of the CDR3: TGTGCCAGCAGCTTAGGGACTTCCCCGGGGGAGCAGTTCTTC.

CDR3 in DNA: TGTGCCAGCAGCCTTTCTAGCGGGACTCCCTCCTACGAGCAGTACTTC. Translating it yields CASSLSSGTPSYEQYF. The chain uses TRBV6-2 or TRBV6-3 and TRBJ2-7, with 9 bases identical to TRBD2. The V segment lost 6 bases and the J segment 0 bases; nucleotides outside the gene matches: 9. The germline CDR1 and CDR2 sequences are MNHEY and SVGEGT. The CDR3 runs 16 residues.

The rearrangement links TRBV24-1 to TRBJ2-2; D uncertain. The CDR3 covers 16 residues. Looked up from germline, CDR1 is KGHDR and CDR2 is SFDVKD. The V gene lost 4 bases and the J gene lost 6 bases, with 17 bases spanning the gap. CDR3: CATSETTVVRAGELFF. The CDR3 region has the DNA TGTGCCACCAGTGAGACGACTGTTGTAAGAGCCGGGGAGCTGTTTTTT.

This chain uses TRBV18 with TRBJ2-5; 7 positions match TRBD1. Germline V lookup: CDR1 KGHSH, CDR2 LQKENI. Trimming took 3 bases from V and 5 from J; bases not matched to a gene: 3. This CDR3 has 13 residues. The CDR3 nucleotides read TGTGCCAGCTCACCGACAGGGCGGGAGACCCAGTACTTC. Amino acid sequence: CASSPTGRETQYF.

J is TRBJ2-3 and V is TRBV7-2; tentatively, D is TRBD2 (5 bases). Germline V gives CDR1 SGHTA, CDR2 FQGNSA. This CDR3 comprises 14 residues. V was clipped by 1 base and J by 4 bases, with 9 bases between them. DNA of the CDR3: TGTGCCAGCAGCTTAGGTGGGAGCGCAGATACGCAGTATTTT. It yields the protein CASSLGGSADTQYF.

This chain uses TRBV9 with TRBJ2-2; 10 bases line up with TRBD1. The CDR3 has 16 residues. The V gene's germline CDR1 is SGDLS and CDR2 YYNGEE. The trim removed 0 bases at V and 5 bases at J, leaving 4 bases unmatched. The CDR3: CASSVGQGARTGELFF. The CDR3 region has the DNA TGTGCCAGCAGCGTAGGACAGGGGGCTCGGACCGGGGAGCTGTTTTTT.

Written as DNA, the CDR3 is TGCGCCAGCAGCCACGTCCAGGGCGGCCAAAAACTGTTTTTT. Protein product: CASSHVQGGQKLFF. This chain links TRBV4-1 with TRBJ1-4; D is perhaps TRBD1 (5 bases). Germline CDR1 reads MGHRA; CDR2 reads YSYEKL. Trimming took 3 bases from V and 9 from J, leaving 14 bases between them. This CDR3 region has 14 residues.

This chain connects TRBV24-1 to TRBJ2-1; D unresolved. Germline CDR1 and CDR2: KGHDR and SFDVKD. V was shortened by 4 bases and J by 10 bases, with 10 bases between the two germline ends. The CDR3 loop spans 12 amino acids. The CDR3 reads CATSESPREQFF. In DNA, the CDR3 is TGTGCCACCAGTGAGTCACCGAGGGAGCAGTTCTTC.

The chain uses TRBV5-1 and TRBJ1-4; tentative D call: TRBD1 (5 bases). Trimming stripped 5 bases from V and 2 bases from J, with 13 bases between. Germline-derived CDR1 and CDR2 are SGHRS and YFSETQ. The CDR3 runs 15 residues. In DNA, the CDR3 is TGCGCCAGCAGTCCAGGGTTCTCGACTAATGAAAAACTGTTTTTT. Translated, it gives CASSPGFSTNEKLFF.

The V call is TRBV3-1 (or the pseudogene TRBV3-2), the J call TRBJ1-1; D unclear. The CDR3 is 11 residues long. V lost 3 bases to trimming and J lost 5 bases, with 4 bases between them. Looked up from germline, CDR1 is LGHDT and CDR2 is YNNKEL (reference sequence). This chain's CDR3 is CASSHMTEAFF. The CDR3 bases are TGTGCCAGCAGCCACATGACTGAAGCTTTCTTT.

The chain combines TRBV4-3 with TRBJ2-7; the match to TRBD1 covers 10 bases. V was pared by 3 bases and J by 3 bases, with 5 bases of the junction left unmatched. Germline loops: CDR1 LGHNA, CDR2 YSLEER. The CDR3 spans 15 residues. CDR3 loop: CASSHRTGGGYEQYF. The CDR3 DNA sequence: TGCGCCAGCAGCCATCGGACAGGGGGAGGCTACGAGCAGTACTTC.